This is a list of T cell receptor beta chains from one sample in a study of blood T cells in healthy people across ages. TCRdb reprocessed the 5' RACE reads via MiXCR and lists one record per CDR3 protein. The repertoire consists of about 640,000 distinct CDR3 sequences, with around 54% occurring once and the leading ten covering around 37%. The material sequenced was blood. These receptors were taken from a man in his sixties in good health. CDR3s include the opening cysteine and the closing phenylalanine or tryptophan. A D gene is named only where the DNA matches it firmly. Size values are once, few and many counts, or a class for expanded clones, and some rows have none.

clone_size	cdr3_length	d_call	v_call	j_call	cdr3_nt	cdr3_aa
-	16	TRBD2	TRBV3-1	TRBJ2-3	TGTGCCAGCAGCCAAGATGGGACGGGGGGGCCAGATACGCAGTATTTT	CASSQDGTGGPDTQYF
few	16	TRBD2	TRBV9	TRBJ2-3	TGTGCCAGCAGCGGGAGCGGGGGGGCAGGCACAGATACGCAGTATTTT	CASSGSGGAGTDTQYF
-	15	TRBD1	TRBV20-1	TRBJ1-5	TGCAGTGCCAAGCCTGGGACAGGTCGAGGTCAGCCCCAGCATTTT	CSAKPGTGRGQPQHF
-	12	-	TRBV12-3/TRBV12-4	TRBJ1-1	TGTGCCAGCAGCACAGGGACGACTGAAGCTTTCTTT	CASSTGTTEAFF
-	17	TRBD1	TRBV6-2/TRBV6-3	TRBJ2-1	TGTGCCAGCAGCCAGGACAGGGGGCCCCCCTATTACAATGAGCAGTTCTTC	CASSQDRGPPYYNEQFF
-	14	TRBD1	TRBV10-3	TRBJ2-7	TGTGCCATCAGAACCGGGACAGGGTCCTACGAGCAGTACTTC	CAIRTGTGSYEQYF
few	15	TRBD1	TRBV6-1	TRBJ2-5	TGTGCCAGCAGTGAACCGGGGGACAGGACGGAGACCCAGTACTTC	CASSEPGDRTETQYF
few	15	-	TRBV12-3/TRBV12-4	TRBJ2-6	TGTGCCAGCAGTCCTGCCCTGGCGGGGGCCAACGTCCTGACTTTC	CASSPALAGANVLTF
-	16	TRBD2	TRBV3-1	TRBJ2-5	TGTGCCAGCAGCCAAGATATCCAGCGGGGGAAAGAGACCCAGTACTTC	CASSQDIQRGKETQYF
many	11	-	TRBV12-3/TRBV12-4	TRBJ2-3	TGTGCCAGCAGGCAGGGGGATACGCAGTATTTT	CASRQGDTQYF